This TCR beta chain was observed in a study of blood T cell repertoires in COVID-19. The table came from immunoSEQ multiplex PCR; TCRdb's copy has only in-frame clones and leaves some out. This table has approximately 300,000 clones, roughly 85% appearing once. This CDR3 region has 18 residues. Germline V gene lookup returns CDR1 GTSNPN and CDR2 SVGIG (reference sequence). Trimming at V came to 2 bases and at J to 0 bases, leaving 15 bases not matched to a gene. The clonotype originates from a woman in her thirties who had recovered from COVID-19. Sequencing used PBMCs or T cells enriched from blood (not recorded which). V is TRBV30 and J is TRBJ1-1; TRBD1 agrees at 7 bases. For the CDR3, the DNA is TGTGCCTGGAGTCAACTTCCCGGGACAGAAAGGATGAACACTGAAGCTTTCTTT. It is translated as CAWSQLPGTERMNTEAFF. Combining the CDR3 with reference TRBV30 and TRBJ1-1 gives the whole variable domain SQTIHQWPATLVQPVGSPLSLECTVEGTSNPNLYWYRQAAGRGLQLLFYSVGIGQISSEVPQNLSASRPQDRQFILSSKKLLLSDSGFYLCAWSQLPGTERMNTEAFFGQGTRLTVV.